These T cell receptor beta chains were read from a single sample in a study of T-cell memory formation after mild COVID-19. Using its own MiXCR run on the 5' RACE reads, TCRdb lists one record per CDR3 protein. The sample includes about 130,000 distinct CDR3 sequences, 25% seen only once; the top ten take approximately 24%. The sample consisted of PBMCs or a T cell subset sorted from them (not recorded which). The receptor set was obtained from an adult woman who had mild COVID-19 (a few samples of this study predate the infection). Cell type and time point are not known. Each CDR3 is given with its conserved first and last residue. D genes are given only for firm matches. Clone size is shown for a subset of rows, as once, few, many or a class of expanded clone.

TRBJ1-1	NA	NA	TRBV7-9	TGTGCCAGCAGCCGGACGGACGGACACACTGAAGCTTTCTTT	CASSRTDGHTEAFF
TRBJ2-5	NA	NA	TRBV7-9	TGTGCCAGCAGCTCCCGGGCCCCCGTTCCGGAGACCCAGTACTTC	CASSSRAPVPETQYF
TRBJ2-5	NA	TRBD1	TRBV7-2	TGTGCCAGCAGCTTCGCCCCGGGACAGGGTTTATGGGAGACCCAGTACTTC	CASSFAPGQGLWETQYF
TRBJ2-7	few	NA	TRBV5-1	TGCGCCAGCAGCGGGGAATTCTACGAGCAGTACTTC	CASSGEFYEQYF
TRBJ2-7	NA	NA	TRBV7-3	TGTGCCAGCAGCTTACTGGGTGGGGAGCAGTACTTC	CASSLLGGEQYF
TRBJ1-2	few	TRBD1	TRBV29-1	TGCAGCGTTGAAGCTCACCGGGACAGGGGGATCTATGGCTACACCTTC	CSVEAHRDRGIYGYTF
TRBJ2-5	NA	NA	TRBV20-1	TGCAGTGCCCGCGACAGCAACTTAGTTTCCGAAACCCAGTACTTC	CSARDSNLVSETQYF
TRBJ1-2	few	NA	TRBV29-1	TGCAGCGGCCTGGAGGGGAACTATGGCTACACCTTC	CSGLEGNYGYTF
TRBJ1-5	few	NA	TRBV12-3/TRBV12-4	TGTGCCAGCACTGAATACGGGGGCCAGCCCCAGCATTTT	CASTEYGGQPQHF
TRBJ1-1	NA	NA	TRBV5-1	TGCGCCAGCAGCTTTAGAGTTAGTGCGGTGAACACTGAAGCTTTCTTT	CASSFRVSAVNTEAFF
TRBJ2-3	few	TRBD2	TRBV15	TGTGCCACCAGCAGACTTACTAGCGGGGGGGCCGGGCTCCCAGATACGCAGTATTTT	CATSRLTSGGAGLPDTQYF
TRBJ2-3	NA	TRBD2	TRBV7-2	TGTGCCAGCAGCTTACTCCTGACTAGCGGGAGGTTTAGGGATACGCAGTATTTT	CASSLLLTSGRFRDTQYF
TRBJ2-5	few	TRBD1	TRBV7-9	TGTGCCAGCAGCTACAGGGACAGGGGGCGAGAGACCCAGTACTTC	CASSYRDRGRETQYF
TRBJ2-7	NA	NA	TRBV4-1	TGCGCCAGCAGCCAAGATAGGGGACGGTTTCCCTACGAGCAGTACTTC	CASSQDRGRFPYEQYF
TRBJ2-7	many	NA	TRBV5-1	TGCGCCAGCAGCTTGGGGGGGGATTACGAGCAGTACTTC	CASSLGGDYEQYF
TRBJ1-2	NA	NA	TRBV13	TGTGCCAGCAGCCACGGTACAGGGTCTCGGTATGGCTACACCTTC	CASSHGTGSRYGYTF